This is a list of T cell receptor beta chains from one sample in a study of cytomegalovirus exposure and HLA in healthy donors. Data came from immunoSEQ multiplex PCR; TCRdb stores just in-frame clones and leaves some out. The table has 110,000 to 150,000 clones, 70% seen once. The material sequenced was PBMCs. The source is a woman between 55 and 75 years old in good health and CMV-seropositive. The CDR3 runs from the conserved cysteine through the conserved F or W. The D gene is left open where the match is weak. The size field is filled for only some rows; it gives once, few, many or a size class.

16,TRBV5-4,-,TRBD2,TRBJ2-1,TGTGCCAGCAGTGGGGCGGGAGGGACCGTTTACAATGAGCAGTTCTTC,CASSGAGGTVYNEQFF
15,TRBV9,-,-,TRBJ1-1,TGTGCCAGCAGCACAAGGGGGGGCACGAACACTGAAGCTTTCTTT,CASSTRGGTNTEAFF
15,TRBV7-6,-,-,TRBJ2-5,TGTGCCAGCAGCCCCGTGGGGCAGTCTCAAGAGACCCAGTACTTC,CASSPVGQSQETQYF
15,TRBV6-5,-,-,TRBJ1-5,TGTGCCAGCAGACAGACATACAGGAACAATCAGCCCCAGCATTTT,CASRQTYRNNQPQHF
13,TRBV5-4,-,-,TRBJ2-3,TGTGCCAGCAGCTTGCGCGGGGCAGATACGCAGTATTTT,CASSLRGADTQYF
14,TRBV19,-,TRBD2,TRBJ2-3,TGTGCCAGTAGTATCCAGCGGGAAACAGATACGCAGTATTTT,CASSIQRETDTQYF
14,TRBV4-2,few,-,TRBJ2-1,TGTGCCAGCAGCCGAGGAGGACTCTACAATGAGCAGTTCTTC,CASSRGGLYNEQFF
13,TRBV7-9,few,-,TRBJ1-4,TGTGCCAGCAGCTTATTACAGGTCGAAAAACTGTTTTTT,CASSLLQVEKLFF
15,TRBV7-9,-,TRBD2,TRBJ2-1,TGTGCCAGCAGCCCCTCGTGGACTAGTTCGAGTGAGCAGTTCTTC,CASSPSWTSSSEQFF
14,TRBV5-1,-,-,TRBJ1-3,TGCGCCAGCAGCCCACAGGGAGTTGGAAACACCATATATTTT,CASSPQGVGNTIYF
15,TRBV28,-,-,TRBJ2-6,TGTGCCAGCAGTTTCGCAGGGTCCGGGGCCAACGTCCTGACTTTC,CASSFAGSGANVLTF
15,TRBV2,-,-,TRBJ1-5,TGTGCCAGCAGTGTTAAGACAGCCAACAATCAGCCCCAGCATTTT,CASSVKTANNQPQHF
14,TRBV6-5,few,TRBD1,TRBJ1-5,TGTGCCAGCAGGCTAGACAGGGGTGGTCAGCCCCAGCATTTT,CASRLDRGGQPQHF
14,TRBV28,-,-,TRBJ2-7,TGTGCCAGCAGCCGGACTCCACGGCAATACGAGCAGTACTTC,CASSRTPRQYEQYF